The 32 T cell receptor beta chains reported below all come from one sample, sequenced in a study of shared clonotypes between healthy human individuals. Assay used: immunoSEQ multiplex PCR; TCRdb lists only in-frame clones, some missing. The sample carries 2,100,000 or so clones, nearly 97% recorded once. Input material: naive CD4+ T cells sorted from blood. Stated subset: CD45RA+ positively selected. The receptor set was obtained from a man between 18 and 29 years old in good health.

The chain is built from TRBV9 and TRBJ1-3, with D possibly TRBD1 on 5 matching bases. The CDR3 is 15 residues long. Germline CDR1 reads SGDLS; CDR2 reads YYNGEE. The germline V and J ends were trimmed by 0 bases and 2 bases, with 9 bases remaining between them. The chain's CDR3 is CASSVEGYTGNTIYF. The DNA for the CDR3 is TGTGCCAGCAGCGTAGAGGGGTACACTGGAAACACCATATATTTT. Looking up the rest from reference TRBV9 and TRBJ1-3 gives the full variable domain: DSGVTQTPKHLITATGQRVTLRCSPRSGDLSVYWYQQSLDQGLQFLIQYYNGEERAKGNILERFSAQQFPDLHSELNLSSLELGDSALYFCASSVEGYTGNTIYFGEGSWLTVV.

This clone appeared a single time. The chain is built from TRBV6-5 and TRBJ1-1; D is unclear. The CDR3 has 13 amino acids. Between the trimmed V and J ends, which lost 6 bases and 6 bases, there was a span of 14 bases. Per the germline V gene, CDR1 is MNHEY and CDR2 is SVGAGI. CDR3 coding DNA: TGTGCCAGCAGCGAAACAGTGGAAGCTGAAGCTTTCTTT. Translation gives CASSETVEAEAFF.

DNA for the CDR3: TGTGCCTGGGGAGCGGGAGCCTCGGGCACAGATACGCAGTATTTT. This translates into CAWGAGASGTDTQYF. This chain connects TRBV30 to TRBJ2-3; 8 positions agree with TRBD2. CDR3 length equals 15 residues. CDR1 is GTSNPN, CDR2 SVGIG, per germline (reference sequence). Trimming cost V 5 bases and J 1 base; bases outside gene matches: 8.

The chain carries TRBV5-1 and TRBJ2-7; D might be TRBD2 (6 bases). Looked up from germline, CDR1 is SGHRS and CDR2 is YFSETQ. The CDR3 has 17 residues. Trimming took 2 bases from V and 2 from J, leaving 20 bases between them. CDR3 sequence (DNA): TGCGCCAGCAGCTTTCGCGGGACCGGATTCCTTACCTACGAGCAGTACTTC. It is translated as CASSFRGTGFLTYEQYF. Together with reference TRBV5-1 and TRBJ2-7, the CDR3 gives the full variable domain: KAGVTQTPRYLIKTRGQQVTLSCSPISGHRSVSWYQQTPGQGLQFLFEYFSETQRNKGNFPGRFSGRQFSNSRSEMNVSTLELGDSALYLCASSFRGTGFLTYEQYFGPGTRLTVT.

Comment on this clone: Other DNA sequences in this specimen translate into the identical CDR3. The V and J genes are TRBV6-5 and TRBJ2-3; D gene ambiguous. Between the trimmed V and J ends, which lost 6 bases and 2 bases, there was a span of 6 bases. The CDR3 length is 12 residues. The germline V gene has CDR1 MNHEY and CDR2 SVGAGI. The CDR3 reads CASSRTTDTQYF. The DNA of the CDR3 is TGTGCCAGCAGCAGGACCACAGATACGCAGTATTTT.

A remark on this clone: The junction shows a germline mismatch at one end, possibly a read error. V and J are TRBV5-4 and TRBJ1-4; possible D gene TRBD1, 5 bases. Per the germline V gene, CDR1 is SGHNT and CDR2 is YYREEE (reference sequence). The CDR3 extends over 15 amino acids. The CDR3 DNA follows: TGTGCCACCAGCCTCAGCGGGGGAAATTATGAAAAACTGTTTTTT. This translates into CATSLSGGNYEKLFF.

The CDR3 loop is CAWNGIGGEKLFF. CDR3 nucleotide sequence: TGTGCCTGGAACGGTATCGGGGGGGAAAAACTGTTTTTT. The J gene is TRBJ1-4, the V gene TRBV30; TRBD1 is a possible D gene (5 bases). The ends were cut back, 4 bases at V and 8 bases at J, with 14 bases in the middle. In germline, CDR1 is GTSNPN, CDR2 SVGIG (reference sequence). The CDR3 totals 13 residues.

For this clone: One end of the junction does not line up with germline, which may come from a read error. The sample has other DNA sequences that encode this CDR3 too. This chain uses TRBV29-1 with TRBJ1-2, with D hard to call. Germline values: CDR1 SQVTM, CDR2 ANQGSEA. The CDR3 loop spans 13 amino acids. CDR3: CSVGLLGDYGYTF. CDR3 nucleotides: TGTAGCGTTGGACTCCTTGGGGACTATGGCTACACCTTC.

A note on this clone: Other DNA variants within this sample encode the same CDR3. The chain carries TRBV6-5 and TRBJ2-7, with 9 nucleotides matching TRBD1. CDR3 length: 13 amino acids. Germline CDR1 is MNHEY and CDR2 is SVGAGI. V gave up 5 bases and J gave up 4 bases; unmatched junction bases: 3. The CDR3 spells CASSRDRVYEQYF. The CDR3 DNA is TGTGCCAGCAGTCGGGACAGGGTTTACGAGCAGTACTTC.

A remark on this clone: This CDR3 is also generated by other DNA sequences in the sample. V and J are TRBV6-5 and TRBJ2-3; D gene unclear. Trimming shortened V by 0 bases and J by 4 bases, and 8 bases separated the two germline ends. CDR3 size: 14 residues. Germline CDR1 MNHEY, CDR2 SVGAGI. CDR3 nucleotide sequence: TGTGCCAGCAGTTACTCCAGGTCCCCAGATACGCAGTATTTT. Its translation: CASSYSRSPDTQYF.

V usage is TRBV30 and J usage is TRBJ1-6, with 10 bases fitting TRBD1. Germline CDR1 reads GTSNPN; CDR2 reads SVGIG (reference sequence). V shed 3 bases and J 8 bases; nucleotides not matched to a gene: 4. The CDR3 covers 14 residues. The CDR3 DNA is TGTGCCTGGAGCCACGGACAGGGGGATTCACCCCTCCACTTT. Amino acid sequence: CAWSHGQGDSPLHF.

This clone was found once. The V and J genes are TRBV6-1 and TRBJ1-4; 8 positions agree with TRBD1. V gave up 6 bases and J gave up 7 bases; unmatched junction bases: 4. From germline, CDR1 is MNHNS and CDR2 SASEGT. CDR3 size: 13 residues. CDR3 protein: CASRTGAVEKLFF. CDR3 sequence (DNA): TGTGCCAGCAGGACAGGGGCGGTTGAAAAACTGTTTTTT.

The rearrangement joins TRBV5-1 to TRBJ2-5; D might be TRBD1 (6 bases). This CDR3 has 17 residues. The V gene lost 2 bases and the J gene lost 0 bases, with 17 bases spanning the gap. Germline loops: CDR1 SGHRS, CDR2 YFSETQ. The CDR3: CASSLAEGVPYQETQYF. Here the CDR3 DNA reads TGCGCCAGCAGCTTAGCAGAGGGGGTACCGTACCAAGAGACCCAGTACTTC.

The chain joins TRBV2 to TRBJ2-7; possible D gene TRBD1, 6 bases. Germline CDR1 and CDR2: SNHLY and FYNNEI. The length of the CDR3 is 14 residues. Trimming stripped 6 bases from V and 5 bases from J, with 17 bases between. CDR3 region: CASSRGLSSDEQYF. In nucleotides, the CDR3 is TGTGCCAGCAGCAGGGGATTATCGTCGGACGAGCAGTACTTC.

Note on this clone: The identical CDR3 is also encoded by other nucleotide sequences in the sample. This chain links TRBV7-9 with TRBJ2-7; D may correspond to TRBD1 or TRBD2 (6 bases each). V was shortened by 5 bases and J by 7 bases, with 9 bases between the two germline ends. The CDR3 is made up of 11 amino acids. The germline CDR1 and CDR2 sequences are SEHNR and FQNEAQ (reference sequence). CDR3 loop: CASSRGGEQYF. The DNA of the CDR3 is TGTGCCAGCAGCAGAGGGGGGGAGCAGTACTTC.

This chain links TRBV6-1 with TRBJ1-5; D may be TRBD1 (6 bases). The CDR3 runs to 12 residues. Germline assignment: CDR1 MNHNS and CDR2 SASEGT. The V end was cut by 8 bases, the J end by 4 bases, with 9 bases between. CDR3 protein: CASRDINQPQHF. The CDR3 DNA is TGTGCCAGCCGGGACATTAATCAGCCCCAGCATTTT.

The chain joins TRBV6-6 to TRBJ2-3; D is uncertain. CDR1 is MNHNY and CDR2 is SVGAGI in the germline V gene (reference sequence). V lost 6 bases to trimming and J lost 6 bases, with 13 bases between them. The CDR3 runs to 13 residues. The CDR3: CASRPPATDTQYF. CDR3 bases: TGTGCCAGCAGACCCCCGGCCACTGATACGCAGTATTTT.

The J gene is TRBJ2-1, the V gene TRBV4-2; maybe TRBD1 (6 bases). Trimming stripped 0 bases from V and 8 bases from J, with 17 bases between. CDR3 length: 16 residues. Germline V gene sequence: CDR1 LGHNA, CDR2 YNFKEQ. Written as DNA, the CDR3 is TGTGCCAGCAGCCAAGAATCCCGAGGGGGATGGGATGAGCAGTTCTTC. Its protein product is CASSQESRGGWDEQFF.

As regards this clone: Distinct nucleotide sequences in the sample also encode this CDR3. CDR3 in amino acids: CASSLVGGSTDTQYF. The CDR3 region has the DNA TGCGCCAGCAGCTTGGTTGGGGGGAGCACAGATACGCAGTATTTT. V is TRBV5-1 and J is TRBJ2-3, with D tentatively TRBD2 (6 bases). This CDR3 has 15 residues. Germline V gene lookup returns CDR1 SGHRS and CDR2 YFSETQ. V was clipped by 0 bases and J by 0 bases, with 8 bases between them. Full variable domain (missing parts from reference TRBV5-1 and TRBJ2-3): KAGVTQTPRYLIKTRGQQVTLSCSPISGHRSVSWYQQTPGQGLQFLFEYFSETQRNKGNFPGRFSGRQFSNSRSEMNVSTLELGDSALYLCASSLVGGSTDTQYFGPGTRLTVL.

This chain joins TRBV30 and TRBJ2-3; 7 bases are a match to TRBD1. The germline V gene encodes CDR1 GTSNPN and CDR2 SVGIG (reference sequence). The CDR3 covers 14 residues. J was trimmed by 6 bases and V by 5 bases; bases with no gene match: 11. Here the CDR3 reads CAWRDRAKRDTQYF. The DNA for the CDR3 is TGTGCCTGGCGAGACAGGGCCAAGCGGGATACGCAGTATTTT. Based on the CDR3 plus reference TRBV30 and TRBJ2-3, the full variable domain is SQTIHQWPATLVQPVGSPLSLECTVEGTSNPNLYWYRQAAGRGLQLLFYSVGIGQISSEVPQNLSASRPQDRQFILSSKKLLLSDSGFYLCAWRDRAKRDTQYFGPGTRLTVL.

As to this clone: The junction differs from germline at one of its ends, possibly a read error. The chain couples TRBV7-2 to TRBJ1-6; TRBD1 matches 8 bases. CDR1 is SGHTA and CDR2 is FQGNSA in the germline V gene. The CDR3 is made up of 14 amino acids. The CDR3 region is CASTLSRGQSPLHF. Written as DNA, the CDR3 is TGTGCCAGCACCTTATCCAGGGGGCAATCACCCCTCCACTTT.

In the case of this clone: The sample carries other DNA sequences with the same CDR3. J is TRBJ2-3 and V is TRBV5-1; the match to TRBD1 covers 7 bases. Germline V lookup: CDR1 SGHRS, CDR2 YFSETQ. The ends lost 4 bases at V and 5 bases at J; junction bases unmatched: 4. The CDR3 spans 13 residues. The CDR3 loop reads CASSTDRVDTQYF. The CDR3 region has the DNA TGCGCCAGCAGCACAGACAGGGTAGATACGCAGTATTTT.

The rearrangement uses TRBV19 and TRBJ1-1; D gene unclear. Germline CDR1 LNHDA, CDR2 SQIVND (reference sequence). Trimming stripped 4 bases from V and 0 bases from J, with 12 bases between. The CDR3 loop spans 15 amino acids. The CDR3 DNA follows: TGTGCCAGTAGTAGCCTCGGGTTCATGAACACTGAAGCTTTCTTT. Translated, it gives CASSSLGFMNTEAFF.

The chain recombines TRBV27 with TRBJ2-5; possibly TRBD1 or TRBD2 for D (6 bases each). CDR1 MNHEY and CDR2 SMNVEV come from the germline V gene (reference sequence). V gave up 6 bases and J gave up 5 bases, with 13 bases separating them. CDR3 size: 13 residues. CDR3 sequence reads: CASRRGARETQYF. The CDR3, as DNA: TGTGCCAGCAGGAGGGGGGCCCGTGAGACCCAGTACTTC.

V and J are TRBV2 and TRBJ2-7; 8 bases align to TRBD2. The CDR3 is 14 residues long. Unmatched junction bases numbered 7, after V lost 7 bases and J lost 2 bases. Looked up from germline, CDR1 is SNHLY and CDR2 is FYNNEI. The CDR3 DNA follows: TGTGCCAGCAAGGCCGGGGGGGGCCCCTACGAGCAGTACTTC. This encodes CASKAGGGPYEQYF.

The J gene is TRBJ2-2, the V gene TRBV11-3; D unclear. V was cut by 7 bases and J by 3 bases, with 18 bases left in between. The V gene's germline CDR1 is SGHNT and CDR2 YENEEA. There are 16 residues in the CDR3. The DNA of the CDR3 is TGTGCCAGCAAGGAGACCCCCTACATTCACACCGGGGAGCTGTTTTTT. Translated: CASKETPYIHTGELFF.

This clone has just a few counts. V and J are TRBV19 and TRBJ1-6; possibly TRBD1 for D (6 bases). With 7 bases removed from V and 6 bases from J, the gap between germline ends came to 10 bases. This CDR3 region has 13 residues. Germline lookup yields CDR1 LNHDA and CDR2 SQIVND (reference sequence). The CDR3 DNA follows: TGTGCCAGTAAAGGACAGTCTAATTCACCCCTCCACTTT. Encoded protein: CASKGQSNSPLHF.

This chain uses TRBV19 with TRBJ1-5, with TRBD1 identical over 11 bases. The CDR3 loop spans 14 amino acids. Trimming at V came to 3 bases and at J to 7 bases, leaving 2 bases not matched to a gene. CDR1 and CDR2 from the germline V gene are LNHDA and SQIVND (reference sequence). The CDR3 DNA reads as TGTGCCAGTAGTATGGGGACAGGGGGACAGCCCCAGCATTTT. It specifies CASSMGTGGQPQHF. Combining the CDR3 with reference TRBV19 and TRBJ1-5 gives the whole variable domain DGGITQSPKYLFRKEGQNVTLSCEQNLNHDAMYWYRQDPGQGLRLIYYSQIVNDFQKGDIAEGYSVSREKKESFPLTVTSAQKNPTAFYLCASSMGTGGQPQHFGDGTRLSIL.

The chain links TRBV11-2 to TRBJ1-1, with 8 positions matching TRBD1. CDR3 size: 16 residues. CDR1 SGHAT and CDR2 FQNNGV come from the germline V gene. J lost 2 bases, V lost 5 bases, and 10 bases had no gene match. The CDR3 DNA reads as TGTGCCAGCAGCCTCCATGGGACAGGTGGTAACACTGAAGCTTTCTTT. The encoded protein is CASSLHGTGGNTEAFF.

The V gene is TRBV9, the J gene TRBJ2-2; tentative D call: TRBD1 (6 bases). The germline V gene has CDR1 SGDLS and CDR2 YYNGEE. The CDR3 spans 15 residues. V was pared by 3 bases and J by 0 bases, with 9 bases between. The CDR3 protein is CASSGRGTNTGELFF. The CDR3 nucleotides are TGTGCCAGCAGCGGCAGGGGAACGAACACCGGGGAGCTGTTTTTT.

The chain carries TRBV7-2 and TRBJ2-2; D possibly uses TRBD1 or TRBD2 (6 bases each). CDR1 SGHTA and CDR2 FQGNSA come from the germline V gene. V was pared by 2 bases and J by 7 bases, with 14 bases between. The CDR3 loop spans 15 amino acids. The CDR3 bases are TGTGCCAGCAGCTTATCCTCGGGGGCTGGCGGGGAGCTGTTTTTT. It encodes CASSLSSGAGGELFF.

The rearrangement links TRBV12-5 to TRBJ1-2; D gene unclear. Trimming removed 5 bases from V and 8 bases from J, with 12 bases in between. CDR3 size: 12 residues. Germline assignment: CDR1 LGHNT and CDR2 FRNRAP. The CDR3 sequence is CASGLDDGGYTF. The CDR3 nucleotides read TGTGCTAGTGGTCTGGACGATGGCGGCTACACCTTC.